The 26 T cell receptor beta chains in this list originate from one sample, sequenced in a study of T cell responses to AZD1222 COVID-19 vaccine. Produced via immunoSEQ multiplex PCR; TCRdb's table is partial and in-frame only. The table records about 120,000 clones, approximately 92% of them present only once. The source material was peripheral blood, sampled on day 0 of AZD1222 vaccination. These receptor sequences come from an adult in good health.

The V gene is TRBV4-2, the J gene TRBJ2-1; 9 bases match TRBD1. J was trimmed by 8 bases and V by 4 bases; bases with no gene match: 9. The V gene's germline CDR1 is LGHNA and CDR2 YNFKEQ. The CDR3 sequence is 15 residues long. CDR3 coding DNA: TGTGCCAGCAGCCGCCGGGACAGGGTATTGGATGAGCAGTTCTTC. Translating it yields CASSRRDRVLDEQFF.

The V gene is TRBV3-1 (or the pseudogene TRBV3-2), the J gene TRBJ1-2, with D possibly TRBD1 on 6 matching bases. Deletions cut 5 bases from V and 2 bases from J, with 15 bases between. CDR1 is LGHDT, CDR2 YNNKEL, per germline (reference sequence). The CDR3 spans 15 residues. The CDR3: CASSDSLRGNYGYTF. The CDR3 DNA follows: TGTGCCAGCAGCGATTCTTTGAGGGGGAACTATGGCTACACCTTC.

The J gene is TRBJ2-5, the V gene TRBV5-1, with TRBD2 matching over 14 bases. J gave up 2 bases and V 0 bases, and 9 bases lay outside the gene matches. Germline V gene sequence: CDR1 SGHRS, CDR2 YFSETQ. The CDR3 is made up of 19 amino acids. This CDR3 is CASSLGHSGLAGVQETQYF. The CDR3 DNA follows: TGCGCCAGCAGCTTGGGCCACTCGGGACTAGCGGGAGTTCAAGAGACCCAGTACTTC. The full variable domain, completed using reference TRBV5-1 and TRBJ2-5, is KAGVTQTPRYLIKTRGQQVTLSCSPISGHRSVSWYQQTPGQGLQFLFEYFSETQRNKGNFPGRFSGRQFSNSRSEMNVSTLELGDSALYLCASSLGHSGLAGVQETQYFGPGTRLLVL.

The CDR3 DNA is TGTGCCAGTACCCTGGGAGGTGGAGGGACTGGCTACACCTTC. Its protein product is CASTLGGGGTGYTF. This chain uses TRBV19 with TRBJ1-2; weak D call: TRBD1 (5 bases). Trimming left V 7 bases short and J 7 bases short, with 19 bases between. The CDR3 has 14 amino acids. CDR1 is LNHDA, CDR2 SQIVND, per germline (reference sequence).

This clone was recorded only once. This sequence joins TRBV20-1 and TRBJ1-2; D is possibly TRBD1 (5 bases). In germline, CDR1 is DFQATT, CDR2 SNEGSKA (reference sequence). CDR3 size: 15 residues. The germline V and J ends were trimmed by 6 bases and 0 bases, with 17 bases remaining between them. The CDR3 DNA reads as TGCAGTGCAAGTAGGATGTGGGGCGCTAACTATGGCTACACCTTC. This sequence encodes CSASRMWGANYGYTF.

This rearrangement joins TRBV3-1 (or the pseudogene TRBV3-2) to TRBJ2-7; D may be TRBD1 or TRBD2 (5 bases each). This CDR3 has 13 residues. V was pared by 4 bases and J by 6 bases, with 13 bases between. Looked up from germline, CDR1 is LGHDT and CDR2 is YNNKEL (reference sequence). DNA of the CDR3: TGTGCCAGCAGCCCCATTGGGGGACGCGAGCAGTACTTC. Residues: CASSPIGGREQYF.

A few counts support this clone. The rearrangement uses TRBV18 and TRBJ1-2, with D maybe TRBD1 (6 bases). Germline CDR1 is KGHSH and CDR2 is LQKENI. CDR3 length: 13 residues. V lost 3 bases, J lost 5 bases, and 10 bases lay in between. The CDR3 DNA is TGTGCCAGCTCACCCTCAGGGGAGTATGGCTACACCTTC. It yields the protein CASSPSGEYGYTF.

V and J are TRBV13 and TRBJ2-7; TRBD1 agrees at 10 bases. Per the germline V gene, CDR1 is PRHDT and CDR2 is FYEKMQ (reference sequence). J lost 4 bases, V lost 5 bases, and 11 bases had no gene match. The CDR3 runs 16 residues. The CDR3 nucleotides read TGTGCCAGCAGCCCAAAACGGTCGGGACAGGGGTACGAGCAGTACTTC. It translates to CASSPKRSGQGYEQYF.

This chain uses TRBV28 with TRBJ2-7, with 7 bases that match TRBD2. The CDR3 spans 13 residues. Germline V gene sequence: CDR1 MDHEN, CDR2 SYDVKM. The CDR3 spells CAPRTSLSGEQYF. DNA for the CDR3: TGTGCGCCAAGGACTAGTCTCTCAGGCGAGCAGTACTTC.

The chain recombines TRBV18 with TRBJ1-4, with D unresolved. The germline CDR1 and CDR2 sequences are KGHSH and LQKENI. The V and J ends lost 1 base and 8 bases respectively, with 11 bases between them. The CDR3 contains 14 residues. CDR3 protein: CASSPRDPREKLFF. Written as DNA, the CDR3 is TGTGCCAGCTCACCACGAGACCCGAGGGAAAAACTGTTTTTT.

This clone showed up just once. This chain connects TRBV2 to TRBJ2-5, with a tentative D call TRBD1 (5 bases). CDR3 size: 13 residues. With 7 bases removed from V and 5 bases from J, the gap between germline ends came to 14 bases. Germline V lookup: CDR1 SNHLY, CDR2 FYNNEI. The CDR3 is CASKVVAGETQYF. In DNA form, the CDR3 reads TGTGCCAGCAAGGTTGTGGCAGGGGAGACCCAGTACTTC.

The V call is TRBV5-1, the J call TRBJ2-7, with 7 bases matching TRBD1. V shed 5 bases, J shed 3 bases, and the junction held 8 bases outside the gene matches. Germline V lookup: CDR1 SGHRS, CDR2 YFSETQ. The CDR3 has 14 amino acids. The CDR3 spells CASRVGQDNYEQYF. The CDR3 nucleotides are TGCGCCAGCAGAGTTGGACAGGACAACTACGAGCAGTACTTC.

This clone was recorded once. This chain joins TRBV2 and TRBJ2-3; 9 bases are a match to TRBD1. Per germline, CDR1 SNHLY and CDR2 FYNNEI. The V gene end was trimmed by 6 bases and the J gene end by 10 bases; junction bases not matched to a gene: 14. The CDR3 length is 15 residues. CDR3 sequence reads: CASRLTGGPNSSQYF. The CDR3, as DNA: TGTGCCAGCAGGTTAACAGGGGGCCCCAATTCCTCGCAGTATTTT.

The sample holds one count of this clone. This chain links TRBV13 with TRBJ2-5; D remains ambiguous. The CDR3 sequence is 13 residues long. The V gene's germline CDR1 is PRHDT and CDR2 FYEKMQ (reference sequence). Trimming took off 5 bases at V and 4 bases at J, with 11 bases between the two ends. This CDR3 is CASSLTTTETQYF. The CDR3 DNA follows: TGTGCCAGCAGCCTAACGACGACAGAGACCCAGTACTTC.

In this sample, this clone turned up a few times. The V and J genes are TRBV19 and TRBJ2-2, with 8 positions matching TRBD1. Germline V lookup: CDR1 LNHDA, CDR2 SQIVND (reference sequence). The CDR3 consists of 17 residues. J was trimmed by 1 base and V by 6 bases; bases with no gene match: 10. CDR3 sequence: CASSQPGQGRNTGELFF. CDR3 coding DNA: TGTGCCAGTAGCCAACCCGGACAGGGAAGGAACACCGGGGAGCTGTTTTTT. Using reference TRBV19 and TRBJ2-2 for the parts outside the CDR3, the full variable domain is DGGITQSPKYLFRKEGQNVTLSCEQNLNHDAMYWYRQDPGQGLRLIYYSQIVNDFQKGDIAEGYSVSREKKESFPLTVTSAQKNPTAFYLCASSQPGQGRNTGELFFGEGSRLTVL.

V and J are TRBV5-1 and TRBJ2-5; a weak D match, TRBD2 (6 bases). The V gene's germline CDR1 is SGHRS and CDR2 YFSETQ. The CDR3 sequence is 15 residues long. Trimming shortened V by 4 bases and J by 7 bases, and 20 bases separated the two germline ends. CDR3 residues: CASSPQTGTFGTQYF. The DNA for the CDR3 is TGCGCCAGCAGCCCCCAGACCGGGACTTTTGGGACCCAGTACTTC.

Here the CDR3 reads CASTPSGGGSSYEQYF. CDR3 in DNA: TGTGCCAGCACCCCTTCGGGAGGGGGGTCCTCCTACGAGCAGTACTTC. This chain uses TRBV5-4 with TRBJ2-7; 8 bases map to TRBD2. In germline, CDR1 is SGHNT, CDR2 YYREEE (reference sequence). The CDR3 sequence is 16 residues long. With V trimmed by 6 bases and J by 0 bases, 11 bases remained unmatched. The full variable domain, in which reference TRBV5-4 and TRBJ2-7 provide the parts outside the CDR3, is ETGVTQSPTHLIKTRGQQVTLRCSSQSGHNTVSWYQQALGQGPQFIFQYYREEENGRGNFPPRFSGLQFPNYSSELNVNALELDDSALYLCASTPSGGGSSYEQYFGPGTRLTVT.

The rearrangement joins TRBV23-1 to TRBJ1-2, with 9 bases that match TRBD1. TRBV23-1 is given ORF status, its function remaining uncertain. The CDR3 extends over 15 amino acids. J was trimmed by 9 bases and V by 4 bases; bases with no gene match: 12. The CDR3 loop is CASSRVGEQGACYTF. As DNA, the CDR3 is TGCGCCAGCAGTCGAGTAGGGGAACAGGGGGCGTGCTACACCTTC.

The chain uses TRBV7-8 and TRBJ1-6; 10 nucleotides line up with TRBD1. Germline CDR1 and CDR2: SGHVS and FQNEAQ. V was pared by 2 bases and J by 7 bases, with 5 bases of the junction left unmatched. CDR3 length: 16 amino acids. CDR3 bases: TGTGCCAGCAGCTTACGGGGGGACAGGGGAAATTCACCCCTCCACTTT. This sequence encodes CASSLRGDRGNSPLHF.

The chain has TRBV18 and TRBJ2-7; D possibly corresponds to TRBD2 (5 bases). Trimming shortened V by 3 bases and J by 5 bases, and 23 bases separated the two germline ends. Germline-derived CDR1 and CDR2 are KGHSH and LQKENI. The CDR3 totals 17 residues. The CDR3 protein is CASSPLLRGNQEDEQYF. CDR3 DNA: TGTGCCAGCTCACCTTTGTTAAGAGGGAATCAAGAGGACGAGCAGTACTTC.

A single count supports this clone. The V call is TRBV18, the J call TRBJ2-5; D uncertain. This CDR3 comprises 12 residues. Trimming removed 0 bases from V and 5 bases from J, with 4 bases in between. CDR1 and CDR2 (germline): KGHSH, LQKENI. The CDR3 nucleotides are TGTGCCAGCTCACCACCGAGCGAGACCCAGTACTTC. This translates into CASSPPSETQYF.

The rearrangement joins TRBV7-9 to TRBJ1-1; TRBD1 agrees at 9 bases. Germline V CDR1 and CDR2: SEHNR, FQNEAQ (reference sequence). With 5 bases clipped from V and 1 base from J, the junction kept 5 bases outside the gene matches. The CDR3 is made up of 15 amino acids. CDR3 in amino acids: CASSADRGKNTEAFF. For the CDR3, the DNA is TGTGCCAGCAGCGCCGACAGGGGGAAGAACACTGAAGCTTTCTTT.

J is TRBJ1-4 and V is TRBV4-1; tentative D call: TRBD1 (5 bases). Germline V gene lookup returns CDR1 MGHRA and CDR2 YSYEKL. This CDR3 has 17 amino acids. The V end lost 3 bases, the J end lost 5 bases, and 19 bases lay between the germline ends. The CDR3 reads CASSQTALGTVNEKLFF. The CDR3 region has the DNA TGCGCCAGCAGCCAGACGGCCCTGGGGACGGTAAATGAAAAACTGTTTTTT.

This chain joins TRBV7-3 and TRBJ2-5; possibly TRBD2 for D (5 bases). The CDR3 is made up of 15 amino acids. Trimming stripped 3 bases from V and 5 bases from J, with 16 bases between. The germline CDR1 and CDR2 sequences are SGHTA and FQGTGA. The DNA of the CDR3 is TGTGCCAGCAGCTTGGGAGTTGGTAGCTTGGAGACCCAGTACTTC. Translating it yields CASSLGVGSLETQYF.

The genes are TRBV13 and TRBJ2-7; the D gene is possibly TRBD2 (5 bases). The CDR3 runs 14 residues. V lost 5 bases, J lost 2 bases, and 13 bases lay in between. Germline lookup yields CDR1 PRHDT and CDR2 FYEKMQ (reference sequence). CDR3 sequence reads: CASSPPSGTYEQYF. In DNA, the CDR3 is TGTGCCAGCAGCCCCCCGTCGGGGACCTACGAGCAGTACTTC.

The chain links TRBV15 to TRBJ2-7; possibly TRBD2 for D (5 bases). This CDR3 is built from 14 residues. V lost 6 bases and J lost 1, with 13 bases in between. The V gene's germline CDR1 is LNHNV and CDR2 YYDKDF (reference sequence). CDR3 nucleotide sequence: TGTGCCACCAGTTTTGAGGGAATTTCCTACGAGCAGTACTTC. It codes for CATSFEGISYEQYF.